A single sample is the source of the 3 T cell receptor beta chains below, sequenced in a study of tumour-infiltrating T cells in Burkitt lymphoma. Libraries were prepared by immunoSEQ multiplex PCR; TCRdb keeps only in-frame clonotypes and omits some of them. The table shows around 1,500 clones, with 8.5% to 14% occurring only once. What was sequenced was tumor tissue. These receptors were obtained from a human donor with Burkitt lymphoma.

This clone was counted between two and nine times. V and J are TRBV19 and TRBJ2-7; D is unclear. With 5 bases removed from V and 2 bases from J, the gap between germline ends came to 13 bases. CDR1 is LNHDA, CDR2 SQIVND, per germline (reference sequence). This CDR3 contains 14 residues. The CDR3 here is CASSPTKATYEQYF. The CDR3 coding sequence is TGTGCCAGTAGTCCAACCAAGGCCACCTACGAGCAGTACTTC.

This clone is classed as large. The V and J genes are TRBV10-2 and TRBJ1-1; 7 positions match TRBD1. This CDR3 has 12 amino acids. Losses at the gene ends were 7 bases for V and 5 bases for J; bases not matched to a gene: 4. Germline lookup yields CDR1 WSHSY and CDR2 SAAADI. CDR3 nucleotide sequence: TGCGCCAGCACCTGGACAGGTACTGAAGCTTTCTTT. Protein: CASTWTGTEAFF.

This clone was detected only a few times. At one boundary the junction diverges from the germline segment, which might be a read error. The CDR3 nucleotides are TGTGCTAGCAGCTCGGGACAGCAAGAGACCCAGTACTTC. Translating it yields CASSSGQQETQYF. The chain uses TRBV7-7 and TRBJ2-5, with 7 bases aligning to TRBD1. CDR1 is SSHAT and CDR2 is FNYEAQ in the germline V gene (reference sequence). The CDR3 runs to 13 residues.